These T cell receptor beta chains were read from a single sample in a study of blood T cell repertoires in COVID-19. Sequencing used immunoSEQ multiplex PCR; TCRdb keeps in-frame clones, though not all of them. The profile shows roughly 240,000 clones, about 80% of them singletons. Sequencing was performed on PBMCs or T cells enriched from blood (not recorded which). These receptors originate from a woman aged 40 to 55 who had been exposed to COVID-19. Both conserved end residues are part of each CDR3.

v_call | cdr3_aa
TRBV5-4 | CASSLEGGTGGRVGGYTF
TRBV11-1 | CASSLDGGSIGQFF
TRBV2 | CASSETGLVFF
TRBV3-1/TRBV3-2 | CASSQDQGLNTGELFF
TRBV6-6 | CASSPETGDFFSGNTIYF
TRBV29-1 | CSVGQGHGELFF
TRBV7-9 | CASSLASGGTGELFF
TRBV4-3 | CASSQEVETGLGYTF
TRBV7-9 | CASSLGDGYTF
TRBV5-6 | CASSLGTGAYEKLFF
TRBV6-1 | CASSEAGTGTDTQYF
TRBV10-3 | CAISDTLRLPLHF
TRBV3-1/TRBV3-2 | CASSVAVPGEATGANVLTF
TRBV7-9 | CASSPTGATYGYTF
TRBV18 | CASSPGTSGGFEETQYF
TRBV5-1 | CASSLHGGTAEAFF
TRBV3-1/TRBV3-2 | CASSHLYQVHEQYF
TRBV7-6 | CASSSLQMNSPLHF
TRBV2 | CASSASWGTPGNYGYTF
TRBV5-8 | CASSLGAGIGQETQYF
TRBV5-1 | CASSFTGDTEAFF
TRBV7-2 | CASSLVGRSGADTQYF
TRBV5-6 | CASSFFSGTGSSGYTF
TRBV7-8 | CASSLTAGQGSLYEQYF
TRBV28 | CASSNPGAGGTEAFF
TRBV5-1 | CASSLDQVGGYTF
TRBV19 | CASTKDGGGAFF
TRBV3-1/TRBV3-2 | CASSQGTASSGNTIYF
TRBV6-1 | CASSEWGAGDRTDTQYF
TRBV10-3 | CAISEPTGGLVNTEAFF
TRBV3-1/TRBV3-2 | CASSLQRGGSYEQYF
TRBV29-1 | CSVVEYEQYF
TRBV10-3 | CAIRPGQEEKLFF
TRBV13 | CASSLARDRGRSSGNTIYF
TRBV19 | CASCPGQGHNYGYTF
TRBV11-2 | CASSFGVAGVQETQYF
TRBV11-2 | CASKGSGTSGLLNEQFF
TRBV29-1 | CSVLGQRLFF
TRBV27 | CASSLSNRGSNQPQHF
TRBV4-3 | CASSQAAWTRLSYNEQFF
TRBV5-1 | CASNPGQGDSPLHF
TRBV7-7 | CASSQGQNRGSSYNEQFF
TRBV5-4 | CASSLDRSYGANTGELFF
TRBV12-5 | CASGLVSGTGPNYGYTF
TRBV7-2 | CASSLDAGVYQPQHF